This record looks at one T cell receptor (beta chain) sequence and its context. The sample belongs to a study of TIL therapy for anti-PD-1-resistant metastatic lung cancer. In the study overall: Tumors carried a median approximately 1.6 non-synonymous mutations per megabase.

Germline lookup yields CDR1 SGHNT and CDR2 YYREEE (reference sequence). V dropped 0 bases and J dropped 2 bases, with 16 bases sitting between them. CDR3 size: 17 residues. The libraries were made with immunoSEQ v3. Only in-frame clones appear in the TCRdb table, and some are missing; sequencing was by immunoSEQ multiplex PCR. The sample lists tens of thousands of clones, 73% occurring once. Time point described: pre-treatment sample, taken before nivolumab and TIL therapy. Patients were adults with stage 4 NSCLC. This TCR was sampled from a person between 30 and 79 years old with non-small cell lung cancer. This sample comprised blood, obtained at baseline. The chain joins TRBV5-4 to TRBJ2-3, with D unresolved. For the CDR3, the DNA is TGTGCCAGCAGCTTGGGAGACACGGTCGGATTCACAGATACGCAGTATTTT. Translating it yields CASSLGDTVGFTDTQYF. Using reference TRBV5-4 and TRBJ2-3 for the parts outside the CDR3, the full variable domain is ETGVTQSPTHLIKTRGQQVTLRCSSQSGHNTVSWYQQALGQGPQFIFQYYREEENGRGNFPPRFSGLQFPNYSSELNVNALELDDSALYLCASSLGDTVGFTDTQYFGPGTRLTVL.